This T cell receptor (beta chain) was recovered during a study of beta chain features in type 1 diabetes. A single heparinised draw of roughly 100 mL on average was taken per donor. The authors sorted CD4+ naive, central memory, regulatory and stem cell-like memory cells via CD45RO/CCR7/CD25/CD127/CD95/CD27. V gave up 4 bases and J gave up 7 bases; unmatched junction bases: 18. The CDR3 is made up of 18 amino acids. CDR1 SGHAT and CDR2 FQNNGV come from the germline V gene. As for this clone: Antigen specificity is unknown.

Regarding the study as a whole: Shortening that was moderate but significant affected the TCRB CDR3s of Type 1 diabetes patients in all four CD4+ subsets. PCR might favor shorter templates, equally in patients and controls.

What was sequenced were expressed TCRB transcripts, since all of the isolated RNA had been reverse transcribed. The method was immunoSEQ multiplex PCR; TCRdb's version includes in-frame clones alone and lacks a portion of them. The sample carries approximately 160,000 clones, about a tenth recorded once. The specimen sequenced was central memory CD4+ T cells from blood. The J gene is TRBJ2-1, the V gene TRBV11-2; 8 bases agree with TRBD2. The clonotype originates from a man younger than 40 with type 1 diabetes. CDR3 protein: CASSSLLRRAGAGNEQFF. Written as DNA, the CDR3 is TGTGCCAGCAGCTCCCTCCTAAGGCGAGCGGGGGCCGGGAATGAGCAGTTCTTC. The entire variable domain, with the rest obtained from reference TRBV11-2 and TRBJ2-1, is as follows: EAGVAQSPRYKIIEKRQSVAFWCNPISGHATLYWYQQILGQGPKLLIQFQNNGVVDDSQLPKDRFSAERLKGVDSTLKIQPAKLEDSAVYLCASSSLLRRAGAGNEQFFGPGTRLTVL.